This TCR beta chain was recorded in a study of shared clonotypes between healthy human individuals. Whole-study findings and limits: A small donor pool kept down the genetic and exposure-history diversity that was represented. An anticipated effect of sequencing depth on clonotype sharing among donors was recognized. Researchers found naive subsets generally carried larger estimated richness than memory subsets.

CDR1 is MGHDK and CDR2 is SYGVNS in the germline V gene. V gave up 1 base and J gave up 8 bases, with 8 bases separating them. CDR3 size: 12 residues. Data came from immunoSEQ multiplex PCR; TCRdb stores just in-frame clones and leaves some out. The sample shows hundreds of thousands of clones, around 90% of them seen only once. CD8 memory comprised CD45RO+ plus CCR7-negative CD45RA+ TemRA cells. For this clone: Its antigen is not identified.

V usage is TRBV25-1 and J usage is TRBJ1-1; D not resolved. The material sequenced was memory CD8+ T cells sorted from blood. Subset defined: CD45RO+ cells pooled with CCR7-negative TemRA cells. This clonotype was obtained from a young man in good health. The CDR3 region has the DNA TGTGCCAGCAGTGAATCGACGGGAGAAGCTTTCTTT. Residues: CASSESTGEAFF.